The next 29 T cell receptor beta chains were all read from a single sample in a study of blood T cell repertoires in COVID-19. Assay used: immunoSEQ multiplex PCR; TCRdb lists only in-frame clones, some missing. Among 120,000 or so clones, more than 60% were seen once, and the ten largest hold about 2.1%. The sample was peripheral blood. The source is a man aged 70-80 years with acute or convalescent COVID-19.

This clone turned up a few times. The chain recombines TRBV7-6 with TRBJ1-2; tentative D call: TRBD1 (6 bases). Germline CDR1 SGHVS, CDR2 FNYEAQ. V was shortened by 1 base and J by 0 bases, with 12 bases between the two germline ends. The CDR3 totals 16 residues. CDR3 in DNA: TGTGCCAGCAGCTTAGGGCAGGGGCTTTCTAACTATGGCTACACCTTC. It encodes CASSLGQGLSNYGYTF.

The V and J genes are TRBV6-5 and TRBJ1-2; the D gene is possibly TRBD1 (6 bases). The CDR3 is 13 amino acids. Trimming stripped 6 bases from V and 5 bases from J, with 13 bases between. CDR1 is MNHEY, CDR2 SVGAGI, per germline. CDR3: CASSKTGGYGYTF. The CDR3 coding sequence is TGTGCCAGCAGCAAGACAGGAGGATATGGCTACACCTTC.

By its share, this clone is medium-sized. The chain couples TRBV5-6 to TRBJ2-7, with 8 bases that match TRBD1. Trimming cost V 4 bases and J 0 bases; bases outside gene matches: 6. Germline CDR1 and CDR2: SGHDT and YYEEEE. CDR3 length equals 15 residues. CDR3 coding DNA: TGTGCCAGCAGCCGTACAGGGGGGAGCTCCTACGAGCAGTACTTC. This translates into CASSRTGGSSYEQYF.

This sequence joins TRBV6-5 and TRBJ1-1; D may be TRBD1 (6 bases). CDR1 and CDR2 (germline): MNHEY, SVGAGI. Trimming removed 6 bases at V and 1 base at J, with 9 bases between. The CDR3 is 13 amino acids. The CDR3 coding sequence is TGTGCCAGCAGGGTACAGGGGAACACTGAAGCTTTCTTT. As protein: CASRVQGNTEAFF.

A few counts support this clone. The rearrangement links TRBV7-3 to TRBJ2-3; the match to TRBD1 covers 12 bases. The trim removed 8 bases at V and 8 bases at J, leaving 8 bases unmatched. Germline values: CDR1 SGHTA, CDR2 FQGTGA. The CDR3 has 14 residues. Here the CDR3 DNA reads TGTGCCAGCGGGGGGACAGGGGGCGAGGGTACGCAGTATTTT. Encoded protein: CASGGTGGEGTQYF. Complete variable domain (other parts from reference TRBV7-3 and TRBJ2-3): GAGVSQTPSNKVTEKGKYVELRCDPISGHTALYWYRQSLGQGPEFLIYFQGTGAADDSGLPNDRFFAVRPEGSVSTLKIQRTERGDSAVYLCASGGTGGEGTQYFGPGTRLTVL.

This sequence joins TRBV19 and TRBJ2-5, with 8 bases identical to TRBD1. The CDR3 covers 15 residues. The V gene's germline CDR1 is LNHDA and CDR2 SQIVND (reference sequence). The ends lost 9 bases at V and 3 bases at J; junction bases unmatched: 12. CDR3 in amino acids: CARAEINRGKETQYF. The DNA for the CDR3 is TGTGCCAGGGCGGAAATTAACAGGGGGAAAGAGACCCAGTACTTC.

The chain has TRBV10-3 and TRBJ2-2; 7 nucleotides match TRBD1. Trimming cost V 7 bases and J 2 bases; bases outside gene matches: 7. CDR3 size: 15 residues. From germline, CDR1 is ENHRY and CDR2 SYGVKD. This CDR3 is CAIKGDRDNTGELFF. The CDR3 DNA sequence: TGTGCCATCAAAGGAGACAGGGACAACACCGGGGAGCTGTTTTTT.

The rearrangement joins TRBV5-5 to TRBJ1-1; 9 positions agree with TRBD1. Germline-derived CDR1 and CDR2 are SGHKS and YYEKEE (reference sequence). J was trimmed by 0 bases and V by 1 base; bases with no gene match: 4. This CDR3 region has 16 residues. CDR3 sequence: CASSLSGTGLNTEAFF. The CDR3 coding sequence is TGTGCCAGCAGCTTGTCCGGGACAGGGCTGAACACTGAAGCTTTCTTT.

J is TRBJ2-3 and V is TRBV9; no reliable D call. V was trimmed by 3 bases and J by 0 bases, leaving 23 bases between them. This CDR3 region has 19 residues. The germline CDR1 and CDR2 sequences are SGDLS and YYNGEE. CDR3 in DNA: TGTGCCAGCAGCGCAGGCCTCTTGTATGGGCGACCGAGCACAGATACGCAGTATTTT. Translation: CASSAGLLYGRPSTDTQYF.

J is TRBJ2-5 and V is TRBV7-2, with D perhaps matching TRBD2 (8 bases). This CDR3 contains 17 residues. The germline V and J ends were trimmed by 0 bases and 4 bases, with 18 bases remaining between them. Germline V gives CDR1 SGHTA, CDR2 FQGNSA. The CDR3 DNA sequence: TGTGCCAGCAGCTTAGCCGTCGCGACAGGGACTAGAGAGACCCAGTACTTC. Its translation: CASSLAVATGTRETQYF.

The chain is built from TRBV7-2 and TRBJ2-7; 8 nucleotides match TRBD2. Germline V gene sequence: CDR1 SGHTA, CDR2 FQGNSA. The CDR3 totals 14 residues. V was clipped by 2 bases and J by 3 bases; unmatched bases: 3. The CDR3 loop is CASSLRGGDYEQYF. CDR3 bases: TGTGCCAGCAGCTTACGGGGGGGGGACTACGAGCAGTACTTC.

The chain joins TRBV27 to TRBJ2-7, with a tentative D call TRBD1 (5 bases). The CDR3 is made up of 17 amino acids. Between the trimmed V and J ends, which lost 5 bases and 2 bases, there was a span of 22 bases. Per the germline V gene, CDR1 is MNHEY and CDR2 is SMNVEV (reference sequence). The CDR3, as DNA: TGTGCCAGCAGTCGACGACAGCCATTCGTCTCAGCCTACGAGCAGTACTTC. Protein product: CASSRRQPFVSAYEQYF.

The genes are TRBV18 and TRBJ2-3; D is ambiguous. This CDR3 region has 16 residues. Trimming took off 2 bases at V and 6 bases at J, with 18 bases between the two ends. The germline V gene encodes CDR1 KGHSH and CDR2 LQKENI. For the CDR3, the DNA is TGTGCCAGCTCACCAATCCAGATTCAAGAAACCGATACGCAGTATTTT. Residues: CASSPIQIQETDTQYF.

This sequence joins TRBV6-5 and TRBJ1-2; no definite D call. Trimming took 7 bases from V and 6 from J, leaving 18 bases between them. The CDR3 is 14 amino acids. Germline values: CDR1 MNHEY, CDR2 SVGAGI. CDR3 bases: TGTGCCAGCATTTCCCCCCGGCTCGGGGATGGCTACACCTTC. Its translation is CASISPRLGDGYTF.

V and J are TRBV11-2 and TRBJ1-1; D is undetermined. V was pared by 1 base and J by 7 bases, with 7 bases between. CDR1 and CDR2 (germline): SGHAT, FQNNGV. The CDR3 runs 12 residues. The CDR3 reads CASSLAGFEAFF. Written as DNA, the CDR3 is TGTGCCAGCAGCTTAGCGGGATTTGAAGCTTTCTTT.

The DNA of the CDR3 is TGTGCCAGCAGCCAAGCGGGACTAGGGGAGTTGTCCGGGGAGCTGTTTTTT. Its translation: CASSQAGLGELSGELFF. The chain joins TRBV3-1 (or the pseudogene TRBV3-2) to TRBJ2-2; 8 bases line up with TRBD2. The CDR3 consists of 17 residues. Germline V CDR1 and CDR2: LGHDT, YNNKEL (reference sequence). V shed 1 base and J 6 bases; nucleotides not matched to a gene: 10.

The gene calls are TRBV4-2 and TRBJ1-6; 7 positions match TRBD1. Trimming removed 0 bases from V and 9 bases from J; junction bases left unmatched: 8. Germline CDR1 is LGHNA and CDR2 is YNFKEQ. This CDR3 is 16 amino acids long. The CDR3 bases are TGTGCCAGCAGCCAAGATCGGAACAGGGGCTCTTCACCCCTCCACTTT. It specifies CASSQDRNRGSSPLHF.

The rearrangement links TRBV5-1 to TRBJ2-6; 9 bases match TRBD1. The CDR3 spans 17 residues. Germline lookup yields CDR1 SGHRS and CDR2 YFSETQ. V was pared by 4 bases and J by 0 bases, with 5 bases of the junction left unmatched. The CDR3 sequence is CASSLPGQGSGANVLTF. The CDR3, as DNA: TGCGCCAGCAGCCTACCGGGACAGGGCTCTGGGGCCAACGTCCTGACTTTC.

The rearrangement uses TRBV7-8 and TRBJ2-7, with D possibly being TRBD2 (5 bases). The germline CDR1 and CDR2 sequences are SGHVS and FQNEAQ. CDR3 size: 15 residues. V lost 5 bases, J lost 6 bases, and 20 bases lay in between. The CDR3 nucleotides are TGTGCCAGCAGCACTCCGACTAATCCCTCTCTCGAGCAGTACTTC. Its protein is CASSTPTNPSLEQYF.

This chain joins TRBV12-3 or TRBV12-4 and TRBJ1-1; D not certain. This CDR3 has 12 residues. Trimming cost V 5 bases and J 6 bases, with 10 bases left between them. The CDR3 sequence: CASSTHGAEAFF. The DNA for the CDR3 is TGTGCCAGCAGTACTCACGGGGCTGAAGCTTTCTTT.

In nucleotides, the CDR3 is TGCAGCGTCGACAGGGACGAAGCTAACTATGGCTACACCTTC. This sequence encodes CSVDRDEANYGYTF. The chain has TRBV29-1 and TRBJ1-2; 7 nucleotides match TRBD1. The V and J ends lost 6 bases and 0 bases, in that order; junction bases with no gene match: 7. This CDR3 contains 14 residues. Looked up from germline, CDR1 is SQVTM and CDR2 is ANQGSEA.

The CDR3 nucleotides read TGTGCCAGCAGCTTCCGGGACAGCTTTGAAAAACTGTTTTTT. Translating it yields CASSFRDSFEKLFF. This chain joins TRBV11-3 and TRBJ1-4, with TRBD1 matching over 7 bases. Germline CDR1 is SGHNT and CDR2 is YENEEA. The CDR3 is 14 residues long. Trimming cost V 3 bases and J 7 bases; bases outside gene matches: 5.

Notes on this clone: Other DNA sequences within the sample encode an identical CDR3. The V gene is TRBV5-1, the J gene TRBJ1-5; the match to TRBD1 covers 7 bases. There are 15 residues in the CDR3. The junction had 5 bases not matched to a gene; V was cut back by 4 bases and J by 1 base. Germline CDR1 SGHRS, CDR2 YFSETQ. In nucleotides, the CDR3 is TGCGCCAGCAGCCCAACGGGACAGAGCAATCAGCCCCAGCATTTT. Its translation: CASSPTGQSNQPQHF.

The chain recombines TRBV5-1 with TRBJ2-7, with D possibly matching TRBD2 (6 bases). Looked up from germline, CDR1 is SGHRS and CDR2 is YFSETQ. The CDR3 loop spans 16 amino acids. V lost 1 base and J lost 1, with 15 bases in between. In nucleotides, the CDR3 is TGCGCCAGCAGCTTGTCTGGGGGGAAAATGTCCTACGAGCAGTACTTC. This codes for CASSLSGGKMSYEQYF.

This chain uses TRBV7-2 with TRBJ1-2, with D perhaps matching TRBD1 (6 bases). The CDR3 has 16 amino acids. CDR1 SGHTA and CDR2 FQGNSA come from the germline V gene. Trimming cost V 5 bases and J 7 bases, with 23 bases left between them. The CDR3: CASSPQGGVAAGGYTF. The DNA for the CDR3 is TGTGCCAGCAGCCCACAGGGAGGGGTTGCGGCGGGTGGCTACACCTTC.

In nucleotides, the CDR3 is TGTGCCAGCATCTACAGGGGGCAGGATGGCTACACCTTC. Protein product: CASIYRGQDGYTF. V gene TRBV6-4 combines with J gene TRBJ1-2; 9 bases fit TRBD1. Germline V gives CDR1 MRHNA, CDR2 SNTAGT. The CDR3 spans 13 residues. Losses at the gene ends were 7 bases for V and 6 bases for J; bases not matched to a gene: 6.

This chain connects TRBV18 to TRBJ1-6; D perhaps matches TRBD1 (6 bases). This CDR3 is 15 amino acids long. Germline assignment: CDR1 KGHSH and CDR2 LQKENI. Trimming took 5 bases from V and 7 from J, leaving 15 bases between them. In DNA, the CDR3 is TGTGCCAGCTCAACGCCGACAGGACCAAATTCACCCCTCCACTTT. It is translated as CASSTPTGPNSPLHF. Full variable domain (outside the CDR3, taken from reference TRBV18 and TRBJ1-6): NAGVMQNPRHLVRRRGQEARLRCSPMKGHSHVYWYRQLPEEGLKFMVYLQKENIIDESGMPKERFSAEFPKEGPSILRIQQVVRGDSAAYFCASSTPTGPNSPLHFGNGTRLTVT.

The genes are TRBV15 and TRBJ2-7; 7 bases line up with TRBD2. CDR1 and CDR2 (germline): LNHNV, YYDKDF (reference sequence). The CDR3 spans 15 residues. The trim removed 5 bases at V and 1 base at J, leaving 8 bases unmatched. The CDR3 coding sequence is TGTGCCACCAGCCCGGGGGGTTCCCTTTCCTACGAGCAGTACTTC. The encoded protein is CATSPGGSLSYEQYF.

The gene calls are TRBV27 and TRBJ1-2, with no clear D. The germline gives CDR1 MNHEY, CDR2 SMNVEV (reference sequence). V was cut by 6 bases and J by 0 bases, with 8 bases left in between. The length of the CDR3 is 13 residues. For the CDR3, the DNA is TGTGCCAGCAGCCGAGACACTAACTATGGCTACACCTTC. Protein: CASSRDTNYGYTF.